A single sample is the source of the 20 T cell receptor beta chains below, sequenced in a study of blood T cell repertoires in COVID-19. Clones were read by immunoSEQ multiplex PCR, and TCRdb kept only the in-frame ones, dropping some. The repertoire holds 120,000 or so clones, about four fifths seen once, with around 10% in the top ten. Specimen: peripheral blood. The receptors shown here come from a human donor in a cohort sampled during active COVID-19.

This clone was seen once. The gene calls are TRBV7-9 and TRBJ1-3; D possibly corresponds to TRBD1 (5 bases). The CDR3 covers 16 residues. Germline CDR1 and CDR2: SEHNR and FQNEAQ (reference sequence). Trimming shortened V by 7 bases and J by 2 bases, and 18 bases separated the two germline ends. The CDR3 DNA follows: TGTGCCAGCACCAGGGTGGGAGTGTTCACTGGAAACACCATATATTTT. As protein: CASTRVGVFTGNTIYF. Full variable domain (remainder filled in from reference TRBV7-9 and TRBJ1-3): DTGVSQNPRHKITKRGQNVTFRCDPISEHNRLYWYRQTLGQGPEFLTYFQNEAQLEKSRLLSDRFSAERPKGSFSTLEIQRTEQGDSAMYLCASTRVGVFTGNTIYFGEGSWLTVV.

The chain employs TRBV6-5 and TRBJ1-2; no reliable D call. The V and J ends lost 5 bases and 6 bases respectively, with 13 bases between them. The CDR3 is 13 residues long. The germline CDR1 and CDR2 sequences are MNHEY and SVGAGI. This chain's CDR3 is CASSRGNGNGYTF. The CDR3 DNA follows: TGTGCCAGCAGTCGAGGGAACGGGAATGGCTACACCTTC.

The chain couples TRBV7-2 to TRBJ2-2; D unclear. Trimming cost V 5 bases and J 3 bases, with 4 bases left between them. The CDR3 extends over 12 amino acids. Germline V gene sequence: CDR1 SGHTA, CDR2 FQGNSA. The CDR3 reads CASSTDTGELFF. CDR3 DNA sequence: TGTGCCAGCAGCACTGACACCGGGGAGCTGTTTTTT.

The chain employs TRBV21-1 and TRBJ2-3; TRBD1, the table's D call, was not compared with the DNA. TRBV21-1 is described as a pseudogene. The CDR3 runs 13 residues. Here the CDR3 reads CAITGQSTDTQYF. Here the CDR3 DNA reads TGTGCCATTACGGGACAATCAACAGATACGCAGTATTTT.

Note on this clone: The limits of the CDR3 on the DNA are not certain, so only TCRdb's listed CDR3 is given. The rearrangement joins TRBV21-1 to TRBJ1-5; TRBD1, as called in the table, went unchecked against the DNA. TRBV21-1 is listed as a pseudogene. The CDR3 spans 20 amino acids, including both terminal residues. CDR3 in amino acids: CASSKESRAGVGIGNQPQHF.

The chain carries TRBV9 and TRBJ1-2, with 7 nucleotides matching TRBD1. Germline CDR1 is SGDLS and CDR2 is YYNGEE. V lost 4 bases and J lost 5; bases outside the gene matches: 11. The CDR3 consists of 15 residues. In DNA form, the CDR3 reads TGTGCCAGCAGCACAACAGACAGGGTAGGGTATGGCTACACCTTC. Translation: CASSTTDRVGYGYTF.

This chain uses TRBV7-2 with TRBJ2-3; TRBD2 matches 10 bases. CDR3 length: 16 residues. Per germline, CDR1 SGHTA and CDR2 FQGNSA. The trim removed 0 bases at V and 2 bases at J, leaving 2 bases unmatched. The CDR3 DNA is TGTGCCAGCAGCTTAGCTCTAGCGGGGGTCACAGATACGCAGTATTTT. Translation: CASSLALAGVTDTQYF.

This clone was picked up a small number of times. The rearrangement uses TRBV28 and TRBJ1-3; no reliable D call. The CDR3 is 12 residues long. The germline V and J ends were trimmed by 10 bases and 0 bases, with 7 bases remaining between them. Germline V lookup: CDR1 MDHEN, CDR2 SYDVKM. The CDR3 DNA is TGTGCCATTACGAGCTCTGGAAACACCATATATTTT. Translating gives CAITSSGNTIYF.

The chain couples TRBV9 to TRBJ1-2, with unresolved D. This CDR3 is 14 amino acids long. V was shortened by 3 bases and J by 8 bases, with 17 bases between the two germline ends. Per germline, CDR1 SGDLS and CDR2 YYNGEE. This chain's CDR3 is CASSAATVGRGYTF. The CDR3 DNA reads as TGTGCCAGCAGCGCCGCAACGGTCGGGAGGGGCTACACCTTC.

This clone was recorded a few times. The rearrangement joins TRBV11-2 to TRBJ1-4, with 10 bases aligning to TRBD1. CDR3 size: 17 residues. Germline-derived CDR1 and CDR2 are SGHAT and FQNNGV. J lost 4 bases, V lost 6 bases, and 11 bases had no gene match. The CDR3 DNA reads TGTGCCAGCAGACCTTTGGGACAGGGGTCCCTTAATGAAAAACTGTTTTTT. Its protein is CASRPLGQGSLNEKLFF.

The chain recombines TRBV3-1 (or the pseudogene TRBV3-2) with TRBJ1-1, with TRBD1 identical over 8 bases. J lost 6 bases, V lost 4 bases, and 10 bases had no gene match. Germline V gives CDR1 LGHDT, CDR2 YNNKEL (reference sequence). CDR3 length: 15 residues. The CDR3 DNA reads as TGTGCCAGCAGCCCGAGGGTGCAGGGGGCTGCTGAAGCTTTCTTT. Protein sequence: CASSPRVQGAAEAFF.

This rearrangement joins TRBV7-6 to TRBJ1-1, with D tentatively TRBD1 (6 bases). This CDR3 region has 15 residues. Germline V lookup: CDR1 SGHVS, CDR2 FNYEAQ. V was cut by 5 bases and J by 0 bases, with 13 bases left in between. The CDR3 nucleotides are TGTGCCAGCAGCCCCGGGGCAGGGGTGAACACTGAAGCTTTCTTT. It is translated as CASSPGAGVNTEAFF.

The CDR3 region is CAADRGGTDTQYF. Written as DNA, the CDR3 is TGTGCCGCAGACCGGGGGGGCACAGATACGCAGTATTTT. The chain employs TRBV10-3 and TRBJ2-3; TRBD2 matches 7 bases. The CDR3 covers 13 residues. Germline trimming cut 11 bases from V and 1 base from J; bases unmatched to any gene: 6. Germline loops: CDR1 ENHRY, CDR2 SYGVKD.

As concerns this clone: An end of the junction does not agree with germline; a read error may underlie this. This rearrangement joins TRBV6-1 to TRBJ1-6; D not resolved. Germline-derived CDR1 and CDR2 are MNHNS and SASEGT. The CDR3 loop spans 15 amino acids. The CDR3 coding sequence is TGTGCCGGCAGTGAATCAAGGAGGTATAATTCACCCCTCCACTTT. Amino acids: CAGSESRRYNSPLHF.

CDR3 loop: CASSELTSHTQYF. In nucleotides, the CDR3 is TGTGCCAGCAGTGAATTGACTAGTCATACGCAGTATTTT. This chain joins TRBV6-1 and TRBJ2-3; D might be TRBD2 (6 bases). The length of the CDR3 is 13 residues. Germline CDR1 and CDR2: MNHNS and SASEGT. V lost 2 bases, J lost 7 bases, and 10 bases lay in between.

This clone was seen once. The V call is TRBV7-2, the J call TRBJ2-3, with 11 bases that match TRBD2. Unmatched junction bases numbered 5, after V lost 4 bases and J lost 2 bases. Germline-derived CDR1 and CDR2 are SGHTA and FQGNSA. The CDR3 spans 16 residues. The CDR3 DNA follows: TGTGCCAGCAGCTCTAGACTAGCGGGGTTCACAGATACGCAGTATTTT. Translating it yields CASSSRLAGFTDTQYF.

The chain employs TRBV28 and TRBJ2-7; 8 bases fit TRBD1. The germline CDR1 and CDR2 sequences are MDHEN and SYDVKM. The CDR3 has 14 amino acids. Unmatched junction bases numbered 6, after V lost 6 bases and J lost 2 bases. For the CDR3, the DNA is TGTGCCAGCAGGCAGGGGGCTCCCCCCTACGAGCAGTACTTC. Translated: CASRQGAPPYEQYF.

DNA for the CDR3: TGTGCCAGCAGAGCCGGGACAGGGTCCTACAATGAGCAGTTCTTC. This gives the protein CASRAGTGSYNEQFF. This chain joins TRBV3-1 (or the pseudogene TRBV3-2) and TRBJ2-1; 9 bases align to TRBD1. This CDR3 has 15 residues. In germline, CDR1 is LGHDT, CDR2 YNNKEL (reference sequence). V lost 6 bases and J lost 1; bases outside the gene matches: 4.

In this sample, this clone turned up a few times. The chain recombines TRBV23-1 with TRBJ2-1; D may be TRBD1 (6 bases). TRBV23-1 carries the ORF label, with uncertain function. Trimming left V 4 bases short and J 6 bases short, with 16 bases between. The CDR3 has 15 residues. The CDR3: CASSRTGFRSNEQFF. As DNA, the CDR3 is TGCGCCAGCAGTCGAACAGGGTTCCGGTCCAATGAGCAGTTCTTC.

The chain uses TRBV6-6 and TRBJ2-5; 7 nucleotides match TRBD2. CDR3 length: 14 residues. Germline CDR1 is MNHNY and CDR2 is SVGAGI (reference sequence). With V trimmed by 2 bases and J by 5 bases, 5 bases remained unmatched. CDR3 loop: CASSYGRGMETQYF. CDR3 bases: TGTGCCAGCAGTTACGGGCGGGGGATGGAGACCCAGTACTTC.